This T cell receptor beta chain was captured in a study of blood T cells in healthy people across ages. Overall study results and limits: It was found that TCR beta diversity correlated strongly with the percentage of naive T cells. Long-lived donors had more naive CD4+ cells and higher diversity than aged donors.

Trimming took 3 bases from V and 3 from J, leaving 12 bases between them. This CDR3 comprises 15 residues. The germline CDR1 and CDR2 sequences are MGHRA and YSYEKL. Primers used in a second PCR of roughly 6 to 12 cycles were a sample-barcoded 5' primer and a J-beta primer mix. TCRdb reprocessed the 5' RACE reads via MiXCR and lists one record per CDR3 protein. The sample holds 1.5 million to 2 million distinct CDR3 sequences; about two fifths are singletons and the top ten take more than 20%. This clonotype was seen a few times. The antigen remains undetermined. The sequenced sample consisted of blood. This clonotype was obtained from a human donor in good health. The chain carries TRBV4-1 and TRBJ1-5; D is unresolved. In DNA form, the CDR3 reads TGCGCCAGCAGCCATGCAGGACCGAACAATCAGCCCCAGCATTTT. It encodes CASSHAGPNNQPQHF.